The 10 T cell receptor beta chains listed next were all sequenced from one sample in a study of post-analysis software for immune sequencing data. Built from TCR beta cDNA, the libraries had unique molecular identifiers in them. One entry per CDR3 protein results from TCRdb running MiXCR on the PCR reads. Of about 260,000 distinct CDR3 sequences in the sample, 30% to 45% were seen once. Antigens for these TCRs are unknown. Study-wide findings and caveats: The five TRBV segments detected at higher frequency in patients than in controls included TRBV5-6, TRBV5-1 and TRBV20-1.

The sample comprised blood. These receptors were collected from a girl aged 10 to 17 with multiple sclerosis.

This clonotype has a count of ten or more. The V call is TRBV28, the J call TRBJ2-7; 8 bases align to TRBD2. Germline V gene sequence: CDR1 MDHEN, CDR2 SYDVKM. Germline trimming cut 6 bases from V and 3 bases from J; bases unmatched to any gene: 13. The CDR3 is made up of 16 amino acids. CDR3 loop: CASSGSGAGYLYEQYF. CDR3 nucleotides: TGTGCCAGCAGCGGTAGCGGGGCCGGGTACCTCTACGAGCAGTACTTC.

This clonotype was counted between two and nine times. The chain uses TRBV20-1 and TRBJ2-2; TRBD2 matches at 13 bases. The CDR3 runs to 19 residues. V shed 1 base and J 0 bases; nucleotides not matched to a gene: 8. The germline V gene has CDR1 DFQATT and CDR2 SNEGSKA (reference sequence). The CDR3 loop reads CSARALPTSGGPNTGELFF. CDR3 sequence (DNA): TGCAGTGCTAGAGCGCTCCCGACTAGCGGGGGGCCGAACACCGGGGAGCTGTTTTTT.

The V and J genes are TRBV12-3 or TRBV12-4 and TRBJ2-3; 15 bases agree with TRBD2. This CDR3 spans 17 amino acids. J gave up 4 bases and V 6 bases, and 8 bases lay outside the gene matches. CDR3 amino acids: CASSPGLAGGPADTQYF. CDR3 nucleotide sequence: TGTGCCAGCAGCCCCGGACTAGCGGGAGGGCCTGCAGATACGCAGTATTTT.

The chain employs TRBV28 and TRBJ2-6; 9 nucleotides line up with TRBD1. Germline trimming cut 4 bases from V and 0 bases from J; bases unmatched to any gene: 10. The germline CDR1 and CDR2 sequences are MDHEN and SYDVKM. This CDR3 is 19 amino acids long. The CDR3 loop is CASSSTGGRTFSGANVLTF. CDR3 sequence (DNA): TGTGCCAGCAGTTCAACAGGGGGCAGGACCTTCTCTGGGGCCAACGTCCTGACTTTC.

The table lists this clonotype with many counts. The chain joins TRBV7-9 to TRBJ2-5, with no clear D. The CDR3 extends over 15 amino acids. Deletions cut 6 bases from V and 5 bases from J, with 19 bases between. Germline lookup yields CDR1 SEHNR and CDR2 FQNEAQ (reference sequence). CDR3 sequence (DNA): TGTGCCAGCAGACCCCGGGCTTCCGAAGGGGAGACCCAGTACTTC. It yields the protein CASRPRASEGETQYF.

V gene TRBV29-1 combines with J gene TRBJ2-3; possibly TRBD1 for D (6 bases). This CDR3 is built from 11 residues. Germline lookup yields CDR1 SQVTM and CDR2 ANQGSEA. Trimming took 5 bases from V and 8 from J, leaving 11 bases between them. As DNA, the CDR3 is TGCAGCGTTTCGGACAGAAGTACGCAGTATTTT. Translated: CSVSDRSTQYF.

Notes on this clonotype: A read error may be the cause here, since a much bigger clone is one base away. J is TRBJ2-1 and V is TRBV9; D unresolved. Germline CDR1 is SGDLS and CDR2 is YYNGEE. This CDR3 contains 14 residues. V was cut by 3 bases and J by 6 bases, with 13 bases left in between. The CDR3 nucleotides read TGTGCCAGCAGCGCACAGCCTGGCTCCAATGAGCAGTTCTTC. It specifies CASSAQPGSNEQFF.

There are a few counts of this clonotype. The CDR3 sequence is CASSLTTDFSGNTIYF. The CDR3, as DNA: TGCGCCAGCAGCTTGACGACAGACTTCTCTGGAAACACCATATATTTT. The V and J genes are TRBV5-1 and TRBJ1-3, with a tentative D call TRBD1 (5 bases). CDR3 length equals 16 residues. Germline CDR1 SGHRS, CDR2 YFSETQ. V lost 1 base, J lost 0 bases, and 11 bases lay in between.

This clonotype was detected only a few times. The chain couples TRBV11-2 to TRBJ2-3; 7 nucleotides agree with TRBD1. Trimming took 5 bases from V and 3 from J; bases not matched to a gene: 5. Germline V lookup: CDR1 SGHAT, CDR2 FQNNGV. The CDR3 length is 14 residues. The CDR3 protein is CASSIQGRTDTQYF. The CDR3 nucleotides read TGTGCCAGCAGCATACAGGGGCGGACAGATACGCAGTATTTT.

The J gene is TRBJ1-1, the V gene TRBV28, with D hard to call. V was pared by 6 bases and J by 3 bases, with 5 bases between. Germline-derived CDR1 and CDR2 are MDHEN and SYDVKM. This CDR3 is built from 11 residues. CDR3: CASRGYTEAFF. CDR3 sequence (DNA): TGTGCCAGCAGGGGCTACACTGAAGCTTTCTTT.